The rows below give T cell receptor beta chains drawn from one sample of a study of blood T cell repertoires in COVID-19. The repertoire was sequenced with immunoSEQ multiplex PCR; TCRdb's copy has only in-frame clones and lacks some. The sample lists around 69,000 clones, roughly 79% occurring once. Sequenced material: peripheral blood. Every receptor here comes from a woman aged 70-85 years with acute or convalescent COVID-19. The CDR3 runs from the conserved cysteine through the conserved F or W. D genes are given only for firm matches. Part of the rows lack a size; the others show once, few, many or a class for expanded clones.

j_gene	abundance	v_gene	d_gene	CDR3nt	CDR3aa
TRBJ1-5	few	TRBV23-1	-	TGCGCCAGCAGCCCCGGGGAGGGGGGTTGTCAGCCCCAGCATTTT	CASSPGEGGCQPQHF
TRBJ1-2	-	TRBV19	TRBD1	TGTGCCAGCAAAACCTTTGGACAGGGTTATGGCTACACCTTC	CASKTFGQGYGYTF
TRBJ1-4	few	TRBV20-1	-	TGCAGTGCTAGTCCACCCGGGACATCAACTAATGAAAAACTGTTTTTT	CSASPPGTSTNEKLFF
TRBJ2-5	-	TRBV9	-	TGTGCCAGCAGCTTCGAAAAGGGAGGAGAGACCCAGTACTTC	CASSFEKGGETQYF
TRBJ1-1	-	TRBV18	-	TGTGCCAGCCAACCTGATGCGGTGTGGACTGAAGCTTTCTTT	CASQPDAVWTEAFF
TRBJ2-5	-	TRBV28	-	TGTGCCAGCAGTTTGCCAGTTCAAGAGACCCAGTACTTC	CASSLPVQETQYF
TRBJ2-5	-	TRBV29-1	TRBD2	TGCAGCGTTGAATGGCTAGCGGGGGGAGGAGAGACCCAGTACTTC	CSVEWLAGGGETQYF
TRBJ2-7	-	TRBV28	-	TGTGCCAGCAGTTCCCCGGGAGAAACCTACGAGCAGTACTTC	CASSSPGETYEQYF
TRBJ2-5	-	TRBV7-8	-	TGTGCCAGCAGCGGCCGCACTAGATGGGAGACCCAGTACTTC	CASSGRTRWETQYF
TRBJ2-3	-	TRBV19	-	TGTGCCAGTAGTACCGCCGCGTCCAAAACTCAGTATTTT	CASSTAASKTQYF
TRBJ1-2	once	TRBV28	-	TGTGCAAGCGGGGAGGGCTACACCTTC	CASGEGYTF
TRBJ2-1	-	TRBV11-2	TRBD2	TGTGCCAGCAGCTTAGTTCAAACTAGCGGGAGGGCCTTAGGGCAGTTCTTC	CASSLVQTSGRALGQFF
TRBJ1-2	-	TRBV15	-	TGTGCCACCAGCAGGGATAGAGGCAACTATGGCTACACCTTC	CATSRDRGNYGYTF
TRBJ2-5	-	TRBV2	TRBD1	TGTGCCAGAACCGCGACAGGGATCCAAGAGACCCAGTACTTC	CARTATGIQETQYF
TRBJ1-4	few	TRBV14	-	TGTGCCAGCAGCCACGGACTCCTACAGGAAAAACTGTTTTTT	CASSHGLLQEKLFF
TRBJ2-3	once	TRBV19	TRBD2	TGTGCCAGTAGACCTGGTAGCGGGAGGGCAGATACGCAGTATTTT	CASRPGSGRADTQYF
TRBJ2-5	few	TRBV7-9	-	TGTGCCAGCAGCTTACTAGAAGAGACCCAGTACTTC	CASSLLEETQYF
TRBJ1-1	-	TRBV3-1/TRBV3-2	-	TGTGCCAGCAGCCAAAGAGGGGAGGGCACTGAAGCTTTCTTT	CASSQRGEGTEAFF
TRBJ2-7	-	TRBV10-1	-	TGCGCCAGCAGTGAGAGAGGGCTCGAGCAGTACTTC	CASSERGLEQYF
TRBJ1-5	-	TRBV7-9	-	TGTGCCAGCAGCCCAGCGGGCCAGGGCGATCAGCCCCAGCATTTT	CASSPAGQGDQPQHF
TRBJ1-5	-	TRBV7-2	-	TGTGCCAGCAGCTTTTACGGGACAACGGACCAGCCCCAGCATTTT	CASSFYGTTDQPQHF
TRBJ1-4	-	TRBV4-2	TRBD1	TGTGCCAGCAGCCGTCCCCCAAACGTGGACAGGACCAAAAATGAAAAACTGTTTTTT	CASSRPPNVDRTKNEKLFF
TRBJ1-1	-	TRBV5-5	-	TGTGCCAGCAGCTTGGGTACTTACACTGAAGCTTTCTTT	CASSLGTYTEAFF
TRBJ1-6	-	TRBV4-1	TRBD1	TGCGCCAGCAGCCAAAGATCCGAAGACAGGGAATCACCCCTCCACTTT	CASSQRSEDRESPLHF
TRBJ2-6	-	TRBV25-1	-	TGTGCCAGCAGTGGACTCGGGACAACTCTCTCTGGGGCCAACGTCCTGACTTTC	CASSGLGTTLSGANVLTF
TRBJ2-5	-	TRBV11-3	TRBD1	TGTGCCAGCAGCCCGCACAGGGGGCATGAGACCCAGTACTTC	CASSPHRGHETQYF
TRBJ1-5	-	TRBV24-1	TRBD1	TGTGCCACCAGTGATTTACGAGGGACAGGAGTTAATCAGCCCCAGCATTTT	CATSDLRGTGVNQPQHF
TRBJ2-1	once	TRBV2	-	TGTGCCAGCAGTCCAACAGGGTCGAGGCAGTTCTTC	CASSPTGSRQFF
TRBJ1-3	once	TRBV28	-	TGTGCCAGCAGTGCCGGTGGGAGCTCTGGAAACACCATATATTTT	CASSAGGSSGNTIYF
TRBJ2-7	-	TRBV7-6	TRBD2	TGTGCCAGCAGCTTAAAGGGTAGCGGGAGCGATACCTACGAGCAGTACTTC	CASSLKGSGSDTYEQYF
TRBJ1-5	-	TRBV27	-	TGTGCCAGCAGTCCCCAGGGTTGGAATCAGCCCCAGCATTTT	CASSPQGWNQPQHF
TRBJ1-2	-	TRBV6-5	-	TGTGCCAGCAGTACCCGGGTCCTTGACTACACCTTC	CASSTRVLDYTF
TRBJ1-5	-	TRBV19	-	TGTGCCAGTAGGCCACAGGGTTCAGATCAGCCCCAGCATTTT	CASRPQGSDQPQHF
TRBJ1-3	-	TRBV9	-	TGTGCCAGCAGCGTAGCATCGGTGATCTCTGGAAACACCATATATTTT	CASSVASVISGNTIYF
TRBJ2-1	-	TRBV11-3	TRBD2	TGTGCCAGCAGTCCGGGGCTAGCGGGAGGGCCGGATGAGCAGTTCTTC	CASSPGLAGGPDEQFF
TRBJ2-2	-	TRBV5-1	TRBD1	TGCGCCAGCAGCATGGACAGGGGGACCGGGGAGCTGTTTTTT	CASSMDRGTGELFF
TRBJ2-1	-	TRBV12-3/TRBV12-4	TRBD2	TGTGCCAGCAGGGGCGGCGGGAGGGGCGAGCAGTTCTTC	CASRGGGRGEQFF
TRBJ1-6	-	TRBV28	TRBD1	TGTGCCGGCAGGGGGCTGCATAATTCACCCCTCCACTTT	CAGRGLHNSPLHF
TRBJ2-1	-	TRBV18	TRBD1	TGTGCCAGCTCTCGTGGACAGGCCACCTACAATGAGCAGTTCTTC	CASSRGQATYNEQFF
TRBJ1-1	-	TRBV5-4	-	TGTGCCAGCAGCTTGATCGGTACTGAAGCTTTCTTT	CASSLIGTEAFF
TRBJ1-1	-	TRBV6-4	TRBD1	TGTGCCAGCAGCCGACAGGGGAGGGCCACTGAAGCTTTCTTT	CASSRQGRATEAFF